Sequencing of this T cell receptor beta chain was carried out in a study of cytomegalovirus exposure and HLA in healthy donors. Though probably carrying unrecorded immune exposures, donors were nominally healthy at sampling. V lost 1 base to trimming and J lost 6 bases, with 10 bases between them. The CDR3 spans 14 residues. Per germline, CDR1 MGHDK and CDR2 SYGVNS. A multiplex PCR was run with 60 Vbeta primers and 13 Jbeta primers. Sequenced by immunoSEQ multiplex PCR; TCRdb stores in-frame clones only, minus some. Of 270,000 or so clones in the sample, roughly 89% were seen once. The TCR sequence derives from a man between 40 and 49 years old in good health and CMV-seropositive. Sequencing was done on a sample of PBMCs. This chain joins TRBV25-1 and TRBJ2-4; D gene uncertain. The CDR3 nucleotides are TGTGCCAGCAGTGAATTAACAGACCGAAACATTCAGTACTTC. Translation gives CASSELTDRNIQYF. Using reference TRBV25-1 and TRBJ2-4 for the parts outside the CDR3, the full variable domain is EADIYQTPRYLVIGTGKKITLECSQTMGHDKMYWYQQDPGMELHLIHYSYGVNSTEKGDLSSESTVSRIRTEHFPLTLESARPSHTSQYLCASSELTDRNIQYFGAGTRLSVL.